The 19 T cell receptor beta chains given below trace back to one sample, sequenced in a study of T cell responses to AZD1222 COVID-19 vaccine. Sequencing used immunoSEQ multiplex PCR; TCRdb keeps in-frame clones, though not all of them. The sample has roughly 140,000 clones; approximately 91% are singletons. The sequencing used peripheral blood, collected 28 days after the second AZD1222 dose. These receptors came from an adult who received the AZD1222 COVID-19 vaccine.

This sequence joins TRBV4-1 and TRBJ1-6; unclear D gene. Trimming stripped 0 bases from V and 6 bases from J, with 9 bases between. This CDR3 has 15 residues. Germline CDR1 and CDR2: MGHRA and YSYEKL. The CDR3 is CASSQDGRSNSPLHF. The CDR3 DNA reads TGCGCCAGCAGCCAAGATGGAAGAAGTAATTCACCCCTCCACTTT.

The rearrangement joins TRBV21-1 to TRBJ2-3. TRBV21-1 is annotated as a pseudogene. This CDR3 contains 15 residues. CDR3 protein: CASTRASPGGDTQYF. The CDR3 DNA reads TGTGCCAGCACCCGGGCATCCCCGGGCGGAGATACGCAGTATTTT.

This sequence joins TRBV9 and TRBJ1-2; 8 bases are shared with TRBD1. There are 15 residues in the CDR3. CDR1 SGDLS and CDR2 YYNGEE come from the germline V gene. Unmatched junction bases numbered 5, after V lost 3 bases and J lost 1 base. CDR3 loop: CASSAGTGLNYGYTF. The CDR3 bases are TGTGCCAGCAGCGCCGGGACAGGCCTTAACTATGGCTACACCTTC.

V is TRBV18 and J is TRBJ2-2; D not resolved. V lost 1 base and J lost 5, with 8 bases in between. Germline lookup yields CDR1 KGHSH and CDR2 LQKENI. CDR3 length: 14 amino acids. The CDR3 nucleotides read TGTGCCAGCTCACCACAGAGTCGGACCGGGGAGCTGTTTTTT. Protein: CASSPQSRTGELFF.

The CDR3 bases are TGTGCCAGCAGTTACGGGACAGGGGGACAAAACATTCAGTACTTC. Translating it yields CASSYGTGGQNIQYF. This sequence joins TRBV6-5 and TRBJ2-4; 11 nucleotides match TRBD1. Germline trimming cut 2 bases from V and 5 bases from J; bases unmatched to any gene: 2. The CDR3 length is 15 residues. Per the germline V gene, CDR1 is MNHEY and CDR2 is SVGAGI.

The V gene is TRBV5-5, the J gene TRBJ2-5; D not resolved. Trimming cost V 3 bases and J 1 base, with 4 bases left between them. The CDR3 extends over 12 amino acids. Germline CDR1 and CDR2: SGHKS and YYEKEE (reference sequence). The CDR3 DNA reads TGTGCCAGCAGCTCCGCCCAAGAGACCCAGTACTTC. It encodes CASSSAQETQYF.

The V gene is TRBV12-3 or TRBV12-4, the J gene TRBJ2-2; no definite D call. Trimming shortened V by 4 bases and J by 5 bases, and 2 bases separated the two germline ends. The CDR3 contains 11 residues. CDR3 bases: TGTGCCAGCAGTTCGACCGGGGAGCTGTTTTTT. Its protein is CASSSTGELFF.

This clone has more than one count but fewer than ten. The V call is TRBV7-9, the J call TRBJ1-6; 8 bases line up with TRBD1. This CDR3 spans 14 amino acids. The germline V gene encodes CDR1 SEHNR and CDR2 FQNEAQ (reference sequence). The junction had 6 bases not matched to a gene; V was cut back by 7 bases and J by 7 bases. The DNA of the CDR3 is TGTGCCAGCACCCTCAGGGGGCACAATTCACCCCTCCACTTT. Amino acids: CASTLRGHNSPLHF.

The chain is built from TRBV11-3 and TRBJ2-3, with D uncertain. There are 14 residues in the CDR3. Germline assignment: CDR1 SGHNT and CDR2 YENEEA. V lost 5 bases and J lost 0, with 9 bases in between. CDR3 DNA sequence: TGTGCCAGCAGCCCCGGCGGCAGCACAGATACGCAGTATTTT. As protein: CASSPGGSTDTQYF.

The chain couples TRBV7-2 to TRBJ1-6, with 7 bases aligning to TRBD1. In germline, CDR1 is SGHTA, CDR2 FQGNSA. With 5 bases clipped from V and 7 bases from J, the junction kept 5 bases outside the gene matches. CDR3 length equals 14 residues. CDR3 DNA sequence: TGTGCCAGCAGCAGACGGGACAGCAATTCACCCCTCCACTTT. This sequence encodes CASSRRDSNSPLHF.

J is TRBJ2-7 and V is TRBV5-1; D is uncertain. The V and J ends lost 0 bases and 2 bases respectively, with 15 bases between them. The CDR3 extends over 16 amino acids. Germline-derived CDR1 and CDR2 are SGHRS and YFSETQ. The chain's CDR3 is CASSLAGLDGTYEQYF. CDR3 nucleotides: TGCGCCAGCAGCTTGGCAGGTCTGGACGGCACCTACGAGCAGTACTTC.

V is TRBV11-2 and J is TRBJ1-4; maybe TRBD1 (6 bases). V lost 2 bases and J lost 1, with 11 bases in between. The length of the CDR3 is 16 residues. Per germline, CDR1 SGHAT and CDR2 FQNNGV. Written as DNA, the CDR3 is TGTGCCAGCAGCTTACTCCCGACAGGAACTAATGAAAAACTGTTTTTT. This encodes CASSLLPTGTNEKLFF.

This chain uses TRBV24-1 with TRBJ2-3; D possibly corresponds to TRBD2 (7 bases). The CDR3 sequence is 16 residues long. V lost 3 bases to trimming and J lost 2 bases, with 14 bases between them. CDR1 and CDR2 (germline): KGHDR, SFDVKD. For the CDR3, the DNA is TGTGCCACCAGTGATGGGGGGGGCTCATACACAGATACGCAGTATTTT. Its protein is CATSDGGGSYTDTQYF.

The rearrangement uses TRBV6-5 and TRBJ1-1, with 8 bases fitting TRBD1. The J segment lost 0 bases and the V segment lost 8 bases, leaving 5 bases of the junction unmatched. Germline lookup yields CDR1 MNHEY and CDR2 SVGAGI. The CDR3 is 14 amino acids. Written as DNA, the CDR3 is TGTGCCAGCTCGTCGGACAGGGTGAACACTGAAGCTTTCTTT. Its translation: CASSSDRVNTEAFF.

The rearrangement joins TRBV14 to TRBJ1-1, with 8 bases matching TRBD1. After removal of 4 bases from V and 5 bases from J, the junction contained 9 bases not matched to a gene. CDR3 size: 15 residues. Per germline, CDR1 SGHDN and CDR2 FVKESK. CDR3 protein: CASSLLPGGRTEAFF. CDR3 in DNA: TGTGCCAGCAGCCTACTCCCAGGGGGCAGGACTGAAGCTTTCTTT.

This chain uses TRBV15 with TRBJ2-1; D is uncertain. The CDR3 extends over 12 amino acids. Germline loops: CDR1 LNHNV, CDR2 YYDKDF (reference sequence). V shed 1 base and J shed 9 bases, with 7 bases lying between them. This CDR3 reads CATSRGHPEQFF. CDR3 coding DNA: TGTGCCACCAGCAGAGGCCACCCTGAGCAGTTCTTC.

This clone was picked up one time. The V gene is TRBV6-5, the J gene TRBJ1-6; the D gene is possibly TRBD1 (5 bases). Germline CDR1 is MNHEY and CDR2 is SVGAGI. V lost 0 bases to trimming and J lost 8 bases, with 14 bases between them. The CDR3 covers 16 residues. The CDR3 loop reads CASSYSSAGWYSPLHF. As DNA, the CDR3 is TGTGCCAGCAGTTACTCGTCGGCAGGGTGGTATTCACCCCTCCACTTT.

V and J are TRBV3-1 (or the pseudogene TRBV3-2) and TRBJ1-4, with D hard to call. V was clipped by 3 bases and J by 7 bases, with 6 bases between them. This CDR3 region has 12 residues. The V gene's germline CDR1 is LGHDT and CDR2 YNNKEL (reference sequence). CDR3 nucleotide sequence: TGTGCCAGCAGCCATGACCGTGAAAAACTGTTTTTT. Its protein is CASSHDREKLFF.

The CDR3 loop is CASSGSSGGPGDTQYF. CDR3 coding DNA: TGTGCCAGCAGTGGTTCTAGCGGGGGACCCGGGGATACGCAGTATTTT. This chain links TRBV2 with TRBJ2-3, with TRBD2 identical over 10 bases. The CDR3 contains 16 residues. V shed 4 bases, J shed 6 bases, and the junction held 10 bases outside the gene matches. CDR1 is SNHLY and CDR2 is FYNNEI in the germline V gene.